Listed below are T cell receptor beta chains from one sample, sequenced in a study of beta chain features in type 1 diabetes. Here immunoSEQ multiplex PCR was the method, and the copy in TCRdb shows in-frame clones only, minus some. This sample carries around 250,000 clones, roughly 22% of them seen once, and the ten largest clones take 0.025% to 0.035%. Sequencing was carried out using naive CD4+ T cells from blood. The source of these receptors is a woman in her thirties or forties with type 1 diabetes. Both conserved end residues are part of each CDR3. D genes are given only for firm matches. Clone size is not always given. Where it is, it says once, few, many or a class for expanded clones.

abundance: few
len: 14
d_gene: -
v_gene: TRBV28
j_gene: TRBJ2-7
CDR3nt: TGTGCCAGCAGTCCCGGGACTCCTGACTACGAGCAGTACTTC
CDR3aa: CASSPGTPDYEQYF

abundance: few
len: 16
d_gene: TRBD1
v_gene: TRBV5-1
j_gene: TRBJ1-1
CDR3nt: TGCGCCAGCAGCGTGGCGACCAGGGGGCTGAACACTGAAGCTTTCTTT
CDR3aa: CASSVATRGLNTEAFF

abundance: few
len: 14
d_gene: -
v_gene: TRBV7-9
j_gene: TRBJ2-5
CDR3nt: TGTGCCAGCAGCCTGGACAGATCTAAAGAGACCCAGTACTTC
CDR3aa: CASSLDRSKETQYF

abundance: -
len: 12
d_gene: TRBD1
v_gene: TRBV29-1
j_gene: TRBJ1-1
CDR3nt: TGCAGCACCCTACAGGGGATTACTGAAGCTTTCTTT
CDR3aa: CSTLQGITEAFF

abundance: -
len: 16
d_gene: -
v_gene: TRBV6-6
j_gene: TRBJ1-5
CDR3nt: TGTGCCAGCAGTTACTCAGCAGGCCTTAGCAATCAGCCCCAGCATTTT
CDR3aa: CASSYSAGLSNQPQHF

abundance: -
len: 16
d_gene: TRBD1
v_gene: TRBV9
j_gene: TRBJ2-2
CDR3nt: TGTGCCAGCAGCCCCCAGGGACAGGGGGTCCTTTCGGAGCTGTTTTTT
CDR3aa: CASSPQGQGVLSELFF

abundance: -
len: 14
d_gene: -
v_gene: TRBV25-1
j_gene: TRBJ2-7
CDR3nt: TGTGCCAGCAGTGAATCAGGGGTCGACTACGAGCAGTACTTC
CDR3aa: CASSESGVDYEQYF

abundance: -
len: 17
d_gene: -
v_gene: TRBV23-1
j_gene: TRBJ1-5
CDR3nt: TGCGCCAGCCCCCCGCGAGGCAGGGGCTGGGGCAATCAGCCCCAGCATTTT
CDR3aa: CASPPRGRGWGNQPQHF

abundance: -
len: 13
d_gene: -
v_gene: TRBV7-2
j_gene: TRBJ2-4
CDR3nt: TGTGCCAGCAGCTTACTAGCCAAAAACATTCAGTACTTC
CDR3aa: CASSLLAKNIQYF

abundance: few
len: 15
d_gene: -
v_gene: TRBV28
j_gene: TRBJ1-1
CDR3nt: TGTGCCAGCAGTCCCGCGGAGGTGGAGAACACTGAAGCTTTCTTT
CDR3aa: CASSPAEVENTEAFF

abundance: few
len: 13
d_gene: -
v_gene: TRBV15
j_gene: TRBJ2-5
CDR3nt: TGTGCCACCAGCAGTCCCTGGCGGGAGACCCAGTACTTC
CDR3aa: CATSSPWRETQYF

abundance: few
len: 13
d_gene: TRBD2
v_gene: TRBV28
j_gene: TRBJ2-4
CDR3nt: TGTGCCAGCAGGGGGGGGACCAAAAACATTCAGTACTTC
CDR3aa: CASRGGTKNIQYF

abundance: -
len: 14
d_gene: -
v_gene: TRBV2
j_gene: TRBJ1-2
CDR3nt: TGTGCCAGCAGTGAGTTGACAGAGAGTTTGGGCTACACCTTC
CDR3aa: CASSELTESLGYTF

abundance: few
len: 15
d_gene: TRBD2
v_gene: TRBV27
j_gene: TRBJ2-7
CDR3nt: TGTGCCAGCCGACGAAACGGACTAGCGGGAGACGAGCAGTACTTC
CDR3aa: CASRRNGLAGDEQYF

abundance: few
len: 16
d_gene: -
v_gene: TRBV4-1
j_gene: TRBJ1-5
CDR3nt: TGCGCCAGCAGCCAAGGGTGGGGGGATACCGTTCAGCCCCAGCATTTT
CDR3aa: CASSQGWGDTVQPQHF

abundance: few
len: 15
d_gene: TRBD1
v_gene: TRBV25-1
j_gene: TRBJ1-2
CDR3nt: TGTGCCAGCAGTGCCAGGACAGGGGTTGGGTATGGCTACACCTTC
CDR3aa: CASSARTGVGYGYTF

abundance: -
len: 15
d_gene: -
v_gene: TRBV14
j_gene: TRBJ1-6
CDR3nt: TGTGCCAGCAGCCAAGAGGCAATGTATAATTCACCCCTCCACTTT
CDR3aa: CASSQEAMYNSPLHF

abundance: -
len: 12
d_gene: -
v_gene: TRBV29-1
j_gene: TRBJ2-2
CDR3nt: TGCAGCGTTGAAGGGGGGGCCGGGGAGCTGTTTTTT
CDR3aa: CSVEGGAGELFF

abundance: few
len: 14
d_gene: TRBD1
v_gene: TRBV18
j_gene: TRBJ1-2
CDR3nt: TGTGCCAGCTCACCGACAGGGATAAACTATGGCTACACCTTC
CDR3aa: CASSPTGINYGYTF

abundance: -
len: 16
d_gene: -
v_gene: TRBV9
j_gene: TRBJ1-4
CDR3nt: TGTGCCAGCAGCGTGGACAGCTCCGCAACTAATGAAAAACTGTTTTTT
CDR3aa: CASSVDSSATNEKLFF

abundance: -
len: 15
d_gene: TRBD2
v_gene: TRBV11-2
j_gene: TRBJ2-1
CDR3nt: TGTGCCAGCAGCTCCGGGACTAGCGGTGACAATGAGCAGTTCTTC
CDR3aa: CASSSGTSGDNEQFF

abundance: few
len: 13
d_gene: -
v_gene: TRBV6-6
j_gene: TRBJ1-6
CDR3nt: TGTGCCAGCATCAGAGGGCCGAATTCACCCCTCCACTTT
CDR3aa: CASIRGPNSPLHF

abundance: few
len: 11
d_gene: -
v_gene: TRBV29-1
j_gene: TRBJ2-1
CDR3nt: TGCAGCGTCGAGGAGGTGCATGAGCAGTTCTTC
CDR3aa: CSVEEVHEQFF

abundance: -
len: 15
d_gene: -
v_gene: TRBV4-3
j_gene: TRBJ2-5
CDR3nt: TGCGCCAGCAGCCAAGATGGCCAGTTGCTGGAGACCCAGTACTTC
CDR3aa: CASSQDGQLLETQYF